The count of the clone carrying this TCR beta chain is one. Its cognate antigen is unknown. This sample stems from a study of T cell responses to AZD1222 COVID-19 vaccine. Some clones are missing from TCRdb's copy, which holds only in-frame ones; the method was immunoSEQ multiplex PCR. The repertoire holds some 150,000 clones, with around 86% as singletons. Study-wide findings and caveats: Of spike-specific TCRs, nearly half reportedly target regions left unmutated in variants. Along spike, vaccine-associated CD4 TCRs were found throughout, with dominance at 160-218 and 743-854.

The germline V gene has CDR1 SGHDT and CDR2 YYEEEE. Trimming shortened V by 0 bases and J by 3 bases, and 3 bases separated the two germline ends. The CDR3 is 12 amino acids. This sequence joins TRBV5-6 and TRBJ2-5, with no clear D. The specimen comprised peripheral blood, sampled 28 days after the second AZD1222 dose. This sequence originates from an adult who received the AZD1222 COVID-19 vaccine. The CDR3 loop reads CASSLVEETQYF. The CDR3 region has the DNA TGTGCCAGCAGCTTGGTAGAAGAGACCCAGTACTTC.